The clone carrying this TCR beta chain has just one count. The data belong to a study of blood T cell repertoires in COVID-19. Sequencing used immunoSEQ multiplex PCR; TCRdb keeps in-frame clones, though not all of them. This sample yields around 500,000 clones, of which 80% to 90% are seen a single time; roughly 8.5% belongs to the top ten. Sample: PBMCs or T cells enriched from blood (not recorded which). This clonotype was obtained from a woman aged 60-75 years who had recovered from COVID-19.

This chain's CDR3 is CASGPGGGVGGYTF. CDR3 DNA sequence: TGTGCTAGTGGTCCCGGGGGGGGCGTAGGTGGCTACACCTTC. The chain combines TRBV12-5 with TRBJ1-2; a weak D match, TRBD1 (6 bases). Looked up from germline, CDR1 is LGHNT and CDR2 is FRNRAP. This CDR3 has 14 amino acids. V lost 5 bases and J 7 bases, leaving 17 bases between the germline ends.